The 20 T cell receptor beta chains listed next were all sequenced from one sample in a study of T-cell memory formation after mild COVID-19. MiXCR, applied by TCRdb to the 5' RACE reads, yields one record per CDR3 protein. Of 80,000 to 90,000 distinct CDR3 sequences in the sample, more than 20% were seen once. The sequencing sample was made of PBMCs or a T cell subset sorted from them (not recorded which). The receptors shown here come from a man aged 18 to 35 who had mild COVID-19 (a few samples of this study predate the infection). Cell type and time point are not known.

The chain couples TRBV7-9 to TRBJ2-7, with 9 bases fitting TRBD1. CDR3 size: 14 residues. Per the germline V gene, CDR1 is SEHNR and CDR2 is FQNEAQ (reference sequence). The V segment lost 5 bases and the J segment 6 bases; nucleotides outside the gene matches: 8. This CDR3 reads CASSPQGASFEQYF. The CDR3 DNA reads TGTGCCAGCAGCCCACAGGGGGCCTCATTCGAGCAGTACTTC. Full variable domain (remainder filled in from reference TRBV7-9 and TRBJ2-7): DTGVSQNPRHKITKRGQNVTFRCDPISEHNRLYWYRQTLGQGPEFLTYFQNEAQLEKSRLLSDRFSAERPKGSFSTLEIQRTEQGDSAMYLCASSPQGASFEQYFGPGTRLTVT.

The V call is TRBV6-5, the J call TRBJ1-1; no clear D. The CDR3 contains 13 residues. V lost 5 bases and J lost 5, with 12 bases in between. Germline values: CDR1 MNHEY, CDR2 SVGAGI. In DNA form, the CDR3 reads TGTGCCAGCAGTGACGTATTTGAGACTGAAGCTTTCTTT. Translated, it gives CASSDVFETEAFF.

This chain joins TRBV15 and TRBJ2-4; D not certain. The ends were cut back, 1 base at V and 1 base at J, with 8 bases in the middle. The CDR3 length is 15 residues. Germline V gene lookup returns CDR1 LNHNV and CDR2 YYDKDF (reference sequence). CDR3: CATSRVVGAKNIQYF. CDR3 nucleotide sequence: TGTGCCACCAGCAGAGTTGTGGGGGCCAAAAACATTCAGTACTTC.

The chain carries TRBV7-6 and TRBJ2-2; D gene unclear. CDR1 and CDR2 from the germline V gene are SGHVS and FNYEAQ. Trimming cost V 10 bases and J 4 bases, with 7 bases left between them. The CDR3 length is 11 residues. CDR3 amino acids: CATISTGELFF. CDR3 DNA: TGTGCCACAATAAGCACCGGGGAGCTGTTTTTT.

This clonotype has a handful of counts. J is TRBJ2-2 and V is TRBV11-2; no clear D. With 2 bases removed from V and 6 bases from J, the gap between germline ends came to 10 bases. The CDR3 sequence is 14 residues long. Germline values: CDR1 SGHAT, CDR2 FQNNGV. DNA for the CDR3: TGTGCCAGCAGCTTAAAGGGAAGCGCCGGGGAGCTGTTTTTT. Protein sequence: CASSLKGSAGELFF.

This clonotype was picked up one time. The chain has TRBV12-3 or TRBV12-4 and TRBJ2-7; TRBD1 agrees at 11 bases. V shed 4 bases, J shed 5 bases, and the junction held 4 bases outside the gene matches. CDR3 length: 14 residues. The CDR3 DNA sequence: TGTGCCAGCAGTTCTCGGACAGGGGGCGACGAGCAGTACTTC. Translation: CASSSRTGGDEQYF.

V gene TRBV3-1 combines with J gene TRBJ2-3, with 12 bases fitting TRBD2. The CDR3 consists of 18 residues. Germline lookup yields CDR1 LGHDT and CDR2 YNNKEL (reference sequence). Trimming cost V 1 base and J 0 bases; bases outside gene matches: 5. The CDR3 DNA follows: TGTGCCAGCAGCCAAGGACTAGCGGGGGTTACTAGCACAGATACGCAGTATTTT. It yields the protein CASSQGLAGVTSTDTQYF.

This clonotype was counted a few times. The V call is TRBV6-2 or TRBV6-3, the J call TRBJ2-2; no reliable D call. This CDR3 comprises 15 residues. CDR1 and CDR2 from the germline V gene are MNHEY and SVGEGT. The ends were cut back, 2 bases at V and 6 bases at J, with 13 bases in the middle. The CDR3 here is CASSYVAQTAGELFF. The CDR3 DNA is TGTGCCAGCAGTTACGTAGCCCAGACGGCCGGGGAGCTGTTTTTT.

The chain links TRBV7-9 to TRBJ1-4; no firm D call. The CDR3 has 17 residues. V lost 3 bases and J lost 0, with 14 bases in between. Germline V gives CDR1 SEHNR, CDR2 FQNEAQ (reference sequence). CDR3 sequence: CASSFEGFGPTNEKLFF. For the CDR3, the DNA is TGTGCCAGCAGCTTTGAGGGATTCGGCCCAACTAATGAAAAACTGTTTTTT.

This clonotype was seen ten or more times. The rearrangement uses TRBV28 and TRBJ2-1; TRBD1 aligns across 10 bases. The J segment lost 6 bases and the V segment lost 5 bases, leaving 7 bases of the junction unmatched. Germline CDR1 is MDHEN and CDR2 is SYDVKM. This CDR3 spans 15 amino acids. CDR3 nucleotides: TGTGCCAGCAGTCCCGGGACAGGGGACGCCAATGAGCAGTTCTTC. This gives the protein CASSPGTGDANEQFF. Variable domain in full (rest from reference TRBV28 and TRBJ2-1): DVKVTQSSRYLVKRTGEKVFLECVQDMDHENMFWYRQDPGLGLRLIYFSYDVKMKEKGDIPEGYSVSREKKERFSLILESASTNQTSMYLCASSPGTGDANEQFFGPGTRLTVL.

The chain uses TRBV9 and TRBJ1-2, with 7 bases identical to TRBD1. After removal of 0 bases from V and 5 bases from J, the junction contained 7 bases not matched to a gene. Germline V gene sequence: CDR1 SGDLS, CDR2 YYNGEE. The CDR3 contains 15 residues. The CDR3, as DNA: TGTGCCAGCAGCGTAGGCGGAGGGGGCGATTATGGCTACACCTTC. Its protein is CASSVGGGGDYGYTF.

In this sample, this clonotype turned up a few times. The J gene is TRBJ1-6, the V gene TRBV20-1; a possible D gene is TRBD1 (6 bases). The CDR3 sequence is 16 residues long. Germline V gene sequence: CDR1 DFQATT, CDR2 SNEGSKA (reference sequence). The V end was cut by 1 base, the J end by 8 bases, with 18 bases between. The CDR3, as DNA: TGCAGTGCTAGAGCTACAGGGTACAGTTTCTATTCACCCCTCCACTTT. Encoded protein: CSARATGYSFYSPLHF.

This clonotype has just a few counts. V gene TRBV9 combines with J gene TRBJ1-5; D is uncertain. The CDR3 is 13 residues long. V dropped 0 bases and J dropped 7 bases, with 8 bases sitting between them. The germline gives CDR1 SGDLS, CDR2 YYNGEE. CDR3: CASSVVGGQPQHF. For the CDR3, the DNA is TGTGCCAGCAGCGTAGTCGGTGGGCAGCCCCAGCATTTT. The entire variable domain, with the rest obtained from reference TRBV9 and TRBJ1-5, is as follows: DSGVTQTPKHLITATGQRVTLRCSPRSGDLSVYWYQQSLDQGLQFLIQYYNGEERAKGNILERFSAQQFPDLHSELNLSSLELGDSALYFCASSVVGGQPQHFGDGTRLSIL.

A few counts support this clonotype. The chain links TRBV6-2 or TRBV6-3 to TRBJ2-1, with D maybe TRBD1 (7 bases). CDR1 MNHEY and CDR2 SVGEGT come from the germline V gene. CDR3 size: 15 residues. The V gene lost 2 bases and the J gene lost 9 bases, with 17 bases spanning the gap. The CDR3 spells CASSYVAGGGTEQFF. The CDR3 region has the DNA TGTGCCAGCAGTTACGTGGCAGGGGGAGGAACTGAGCAGTTCTTC.

This rearrangement joins TRBV19 to TRBJ1-1; maybe TRBD1 (5 bases). Germline V gene lookup returns CDR1 LNHDA and CDR2 SQIVND (reference sequence). This CDR3 region has 14 residues. The V and J ends lost 3 bases and 0 bases respectively, with 8 bases between them. The CDR3 spells CASSIPGLNTEAFF. Written as DNA, the CDR3 is TGTGCCAGTAGTATTCCAGGGCTGAACACTGAAGCTTTCTTT.

The genes are TRBV7-9 and TRBJ1-2; a weak D match, TRBD1 (5 bases). The V end was cut by 5 bases, the J end by 0 bases, with 16 bases between. CDR1 and CDR2 (germline): SEHNR, FQNEAQ (reference sequence). The CDR3 totals 16 residues. CDR3 bases: TGTGCCAGCAGCCCCCCGGGGCCTGCGGCTAACTATGGCTACACCTTC. Protein sequence: CASSPPGPAANYGYTF. Using reference TRBV7-9 and TRBJ1-2 for the parts outside the CDR3, the full variable domain is DTGVSQNPRHKITKRGQNVTFRCDPISEHNRLYWYRQTLGQGPEFLTYFQNEAQLEKSRLLSDRFSAERPKGSFSTLEIQRTEQGDSAMYLCASSPPGPAANYGYTFGSGTRLTVV.

This clonotype was seen a handful of times. The chain employs TRBV5-1 and TRBJ2-7; D is perhaps TRBD2 (7 bases). CDR1 is SGHRS and CDR2 is YFSETQ in the germline V gene. The V and J ends lost 3 bases and 5 bases respectively, with 12 bases between them. This CDR3 region has 13 residues. Here the CDR3 reads CASSSGAGDEQYV. Written as DNA, the CDR3 is TGCGCCAGCAGCTCGGGGGCGGGAGACGAGCAGTACGTC.

This clonotype was counted a few times. The chain has TRBV7-7 and TRBJ2-5; no clear D. Deletions cut 6 bases from V and 5 bases from J, with 13 bases between. The germline V gene encodes CDR1 SSHAT and CDR2 FNYEAQ (reference sequence). There are 13 residues in the CDR3. The CDR3 DNA sequence: TGTGCCAGCAGTCCCCGGGCGGAGGAGACCCAGTACTTC. This sequence encodes CASSPRAEETQYF.

The chain combines TRBV2 with TRBJ2-7; D may be TRBD2 (5 bases). The CDR3 covers 14 residues. The germline V and J ends were trimmed by 11 bases and 4 bases, with 21 bases remaining between them. CDR1 and CDR2 (germline): SNHLY, FYNNEI. The DNA of the CDR3 is TGTGCCCACAGCCTTGAAGGAGGAGATTACGAGCAGTACTTC. It translates to CAHSLEGGDYEQYF.

This clonotype was recorded a few times. The gene calls are TRBV7-6 and TRBJ2-2; 7 bases line up with TRBD1. The CDR3 runs 15 residues. V shed 3 bases and J 0 bases; nucleotides not matched to a gene: 1. Per germline, CDR1 SGHVS and CDR2 FNYEAQ. The CDR3 reads CASSLTGTNTGELFF. The DNA of the CDR3 is TGTGCCAGCAGCTTGACAGGGACGAACACCGGGGAGCTGTTTTTT.